These T cell receptor beta chains were read from a single sample in a study of vaccination and CD4 T cells after COVID-19. These TCRs are of unknown antigen specificity. TCRdb redid the calling of the PCR reads with MiXCR, one entry per CDR3 protein. This sample has around 12,000 distinct CDR3 sequences, with around two fifths found just once. Sequences were obtained from CD4+ T cells from blood, cultured in vitro. The receptors shown here come from a human donor who had recovered from COVID-19. CDR3s include the opening cysteine and the closing phenylalanine or tryptophan. A D gene is named only where the DNA matches it firmly. Only some rows state a clone size, as once, few, many or a class for expanded clones.

. | TRBJ1-1 | few | TRBV20-1 | CSASGGGMNTEAFF | TGCAGTGCTAGTGGAGGGGGGATGAACACTGAAGCTTTCTTT
. | TRBJ1-1 | few | TRBV18 | CASSPAQHTEAFF | TGTGCCAGCTCACCAGCCCAGCACACTGAAGCTTTCTTT
TRBD1 | TRBJ2-3 | . | TRBV3-1 | CASSLQLDRALDTQYF | TGTGCCAGCAGCTTGCAGCTTGACAGGGCGTTAGATACGCAGTATTTT
TRBD2 | TRBJ2-7 | . | TRBV20-1 | CSARVRTSGRVGPYEQYF | TGCAGTGCTAGGGTCAGGACTAGCGGGAGAGTGGGTCCCTACGAGCAGTACTTC
TRBD1 | TRBJ1-1 | few | TRBV20-1 | CSATDRVGTEAFF | TGCAGTGCCACCGACAGGGTGGGCACTGAAGCTTTCTTT
. | TRBJ2-2 | . | TRBV20-1 | CSARSPNTGELFF | TGCAGTGCTAGATCGCCGAACACCGGGGAGCTGTTTTTT
. | TRBJ1-2 | few | TRBV27 | CASRDVQYGYTF | TGTGCCAGCAGGGATGTTCAGTATGGCTACACCTTC
. | TRBJ2-5 | once | TRBV11-2 | CASSPRSAEETQYF | TGTGCCAGCAGCCCCCGGTCCGCGGAAGAGACCCAGTACTTC
TRBD2 | TRBJ2-5 | . | TRBV2 | CASRGTSGRPQETQYF | TGTGCCAGCAGGGGGACTAGCGGGAGACCCCAAGAGACCCAGTACTTC
. | TRBJ2-7 | few | TRBV20-1 | CSAGDPGSSYEQYF | TGCAGTGCTGGTGATCCGGGAAGCTCCTACGAGCAGTACTTC
TRBD1 | TRBJ2-7 | few | TRBV15 | CATSSGTGGLYEQYF | TGTGCCACCAGCAGCGGGACAGGGGGTCTCTACGAGCAGTACTTC
. | TRBJ2-3 | once | TRBV7-3 | CASSLTSADTQYF | TGTGCCAGCAGCTTAACTTCGGCAGATACGCAGTATTTT